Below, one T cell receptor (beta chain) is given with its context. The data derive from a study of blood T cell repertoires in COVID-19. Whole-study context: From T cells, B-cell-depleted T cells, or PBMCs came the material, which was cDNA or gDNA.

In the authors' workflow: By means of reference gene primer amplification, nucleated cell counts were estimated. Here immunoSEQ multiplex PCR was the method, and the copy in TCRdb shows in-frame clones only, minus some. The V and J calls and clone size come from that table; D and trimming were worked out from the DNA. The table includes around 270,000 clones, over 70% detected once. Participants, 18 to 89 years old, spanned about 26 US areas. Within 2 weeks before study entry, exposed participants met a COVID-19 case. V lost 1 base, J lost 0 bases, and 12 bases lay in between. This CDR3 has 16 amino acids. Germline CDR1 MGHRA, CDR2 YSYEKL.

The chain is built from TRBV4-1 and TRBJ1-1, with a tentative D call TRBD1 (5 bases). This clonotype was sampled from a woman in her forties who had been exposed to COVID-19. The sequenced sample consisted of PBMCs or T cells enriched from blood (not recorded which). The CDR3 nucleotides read TGCGCCAGCAGCCAAGGGCAGGGTCTTATGAACACTGAAGCTTTCTTT. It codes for CASSQGQGLMNTEAFF.